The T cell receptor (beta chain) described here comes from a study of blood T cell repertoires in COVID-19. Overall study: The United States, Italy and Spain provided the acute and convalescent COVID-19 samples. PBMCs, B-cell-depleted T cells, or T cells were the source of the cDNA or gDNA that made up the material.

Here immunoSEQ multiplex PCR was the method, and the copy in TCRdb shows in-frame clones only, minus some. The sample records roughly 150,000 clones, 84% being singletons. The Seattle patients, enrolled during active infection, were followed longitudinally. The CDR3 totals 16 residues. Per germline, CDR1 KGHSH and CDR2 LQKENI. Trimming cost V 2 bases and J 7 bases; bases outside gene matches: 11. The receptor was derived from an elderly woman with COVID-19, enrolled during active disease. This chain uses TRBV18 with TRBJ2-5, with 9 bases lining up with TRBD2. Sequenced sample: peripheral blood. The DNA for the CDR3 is TGTGCCAGCTCACCATTATCTAGCGGGGATACAGTGACCCAGTACTTC. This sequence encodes CASSPLSSGDTVTQYF.